Given below is one TCR beta chain in context. Its cognate antigen is unknown. These data originate in a study of radiotherapy plus CTLA-4 blockade in lung cancer. Study as a whole: Objective responses emerged in under 20% of patients, and roughly 28% attained disease control.

Study-level points and caveats: It was early blood T cell clone dynamics, with interferon-beta, that reportedly best predicted response. TCR clones of tumor origin grew in blood after radiotherapy plus ipilimumab.

Measured with immunoSEQ multiplex PCR; TCRdb has only the in-frame clones, and not every one. The top ten clones hold 0.65% to 0.9% of a sample with fewer than 95,000 clones, about 83% of them seen once. CDR1 LGHNA and CDR2 YNFKEQ come from the germline V gene. CDR3 size: 14 residues. V was shortened by 4 bases and J by 4 bases, with 11 bases between the two germline ends. The clonotype comes from a human donor with non-small cell lung cancer who had stable disease on radiotherapy plus ipilimumab. V is TRBV4-2 and J is TRBJ1-3; D uncertain. The sequencing here drew on peripheral blood, taken from a patient treated with radiotherapy plus ipilimumab. Here the CDR3 reads CASSPMVAGNTIYF. The CDR3, as DNA: TGTGCCAGCAGCCCGATGGTTGCCGGAAACACCATATATTTT.